The 2 T cell receptor beta chains in this list originate from one sample, sequenced in a study of blood T cell repertoires in COVID-19. Measured with immunoSEQ multiplex PCR; TCRdb has only the in-frame clones, and not every one. Altogether about 80,000 clones are present, around 78% being singletons, with the ten largest covering more than 15%. Sequencing was performed on peripheral blood. These TCRs come from a human donor in a cohort sampled during active COVID-19.

The rearrangement joins TRBV6-5 to TRBJ2-7, with TRBD1 matching over 9 bases. V shed 6 bases and J 3 bases; nucleotides not matched to a gene: 3. The germline CDR1 and CDR2 sequences are MNHEY and SVGAGI. The CDR3 length is 13 residues. DNA for the CDR3: TGTGCCAGCAGCAGGACAGGGGTCTACGAGCAGTACTTC. Translated: CASSRTGVYEQYF.

This chain links TRBV19 with TRBJ1-1, with 9 bases that match TRBD1. CDR1 LNHDA and CDR2 SQIVND come from the germline V gene (reference sequence). J lost 7 bases, V lost 4 bases, and 7 bases had no gene match. The CDR3 has 14 residues. The CDR3 reads CASSNRDRVDEAFF. The CDR3 nucleotides are TGTGCCAGTAGTAACCGGGACAGGGTTGATGAAGCTTTCTTT.